Each of the 31 T cell receptor beta chains below was sequenced from the same sample in a study of patients and donors after allogeneic stem cell transplantation (dated by TCRdb to 2020 to 2022). The library was generated by RT-PCR. TCRdb lists the instrument as NextSeq 550. The raw public reads went through TCRdb reprocessing: fastp at Q25, MiXCR clone calling, in-frame beta chains kept. Every entry covers one CDR3 protein and lists the most common genes and DNA from its rows. The table for this sample lists hundreds of thousands of distinct CDR3 sequences; around 16% of them were counted only once. The top ten clonotypes cover 7% to 7.5% of the sample. Sequencing was carried out using blood, either unsorted or a sorted T cell fraction (not recorded which). These receptors all stem from a human donor who was either an allogeneic HSCT recipient or a stem cell or donor lymphocyte infusion donor (not recorded which). It is not recorded whose cells these are; they may come from a transplant donor.

This chain uses TRBV7-2 with TRBJ2-1, with TRBD2 matching 9 bases. The germline V gene encodes CDR1 SGHTA and CDR2 FQGNSA. The CDR3 has 16 amino acids. V gave up 5 bases and J gave up 4 bases; unmatched junction bases: 9. The CDR3 coding sequence is TGTGCCAGCAGCCCCAGCGGGGGGACCCCTTACAATGAGCAGTTCTTC. Its translation is CASSPSGGTPYNEQFF. Full variable domain (remainder filled in from reference TRBV7-2 and TRBJ2-1): GAGVSQSPSNKVTEKGKDVELRCDPISGHTALYWYRQSLGQGLEFLIYFQGNSAPDKSGLPSDRFSAERTGGSVSTLTIQRTQQEDSAVYLCASSPSGGTPYNEQFFGPGTRLTVL.

This clonotype was seen a handful of times. V and J are TRBV5-6 and TRBJ1-5, with a possible D match to TRBD1 (6 bases). V was clipped by 0 bases and J by 7 bases, with 17 bases between them. The CDR3 has 16 amino acids. Germline assignment: CDR1 SGHDT and CDR2 YYEEEE. DNA for the CDR3: TGTGCCAGCAGCTTGGGAGGCGGTTACAGGGAACAGCCCCAGCATTTT. It codes for CASSLGGGYREQPQHF.

A few counts support this clonotype. The chain employs TRBV4-1 and TRBJ1-2; TRBD1 agrees at 7 bases. Germline V gives CDR1 MGHRA, CDR2 YSYEKL. With 2 bases clipped from V and 7 bases from J, the junction kept 4 bases outside the gene matches. The CDR3 spans 13 residues. CDR3 nucleotides: TGCGCCAGCAGCCAATCAGGGGGAGGTGGCTACACCTTC. Encoded protein: CASSQSGGGGYTF.

This clonotype was seen only a few times. The genes are TRBV11-2 and TRBJ2-1; D possibly corresponds to TRBD2 (6 bases). The CDR3 has 14 residues. Germline lookup yields CDR1 SGHAT and CDR2 FQNNGV. Trimming removed 1 base at V and 8 bases at J, with 12 bases between. The CDR3 DNA follows: TGTGCCAGCAGCTTAGTGGGCGGGAAGTATGAGCAGTTCTTC. Its protein product is CASSLVGGKYEQFF. Based on the CDR3 plus reference TRBV11-2 and TRBJ2-1, the full variable domain is EAGVAQSPRYKIIEKRQSVAFWCNPISGHATLYWYQQILGQGPKLLIQFQNNGVVDDSQLPKDRFSAERLKGVDSTLKIQPAKLEDSAVYLCASSLVGGKYEQFFGPGTRLTVL.

The chain has TRBV28 and TRBJ2-5, with 12 bases identical to TRBD2. Trimming cost V 1 base and J 7 bases; bases outside gene matches: 7. Per the germline V gene, CDR1 is MDHEN and CDR2 is SYDVKM. CDR3 length: 16 amino acids. This chain's CDR3 is CASSLLLAGGLGTQYF. As DNA, the CDR3 is TGTGCCAGCAGTTTATTACTAGCGGGAGGCTTGGGGACCCAGTACTTC.

This clonotype turned up a few times. This chain links TRBV15 with TRBJ1-5; D might be TRBD1 (5 bases). V gave up 4 bases and J gave up 11 bases, with 21 bases separating them. The CDR3 loop spans 15 amino acids. From germline, CDR1 is LNHNV and CDR2 YYDKDF (reference sequence). The CDR3 is CATSTTHSPRGTQHF. For the CDR3, the DNA is TGTGCCACCAGCACAACCCACAGTCCCCGGGGGACCCAGCATTTT. Looking up the rest from reference TRBV15 and TRBJ1-5 gives the full variable domain: DAMVIQNPRYQVTQFGKPVTLSCSQTLNHNVMYWYQQKSSQAPKLLFHYYDKDFNNEADTPDNFQSRRPNTSFCFLDIRSPGLGDTAMYLCATSTTHSPRGTQHFGDGTRLSIL.

J is TRBJ2-3 and V is TRBV12-3 or TRBV12-4; 9 nucleotides line up with TRBD2. The CDR3 totals 15 residues. V was pared by 7 bases and J by 3 bases, with 8 bases of the junction left unmatched. The CDR3, as DNA: TGTGCCAGCACCCGGGGGCTAGCGGGAACAGATACGCAGTATTTT. Translation: CASTRGLAGTDTQYF.

This clonotype has only a few counts. J is TRBJ2-3 and V is TRBV6-1; the D is unclear. Trimming shortened V by 6 bases and J by 0 bases, and 13 bases separated the two germline ends. This CDR3 is built from 15 residues. The germline CDR1 and CDR2 sequences are MNHNS and SASEGT. DNA of the CDR3: TGTGCCAGCAGCCATCAGAACCCTAGCACAGATACGCAGTATTTT. Protein: CASSHQNPSTDTQYF.

This clonotype appeared many times. The rearrangement links TRBV12-3 or TRBV12-4 to TRBJ2-5; TRBD1 is a possible D gene (5 bases). V lost 3 bases and J 2 bases, leaving 10 bases between the germline ends. The CDR3 is 14 amino acids. CDR3 amino acids: CASSFQGGQETQYF. The CDR3 DNA follows: TGTGCCAGCAGTTTCCAGGGCGGACAAGAGACCCAGTACTTC.

This rearrangement joins TRBV2 to TRBJ2-1; 8 bases line up with TRBD1. V was pared by 6 bases and J by 9 bases, with 7 bases of the junction left unmatched. Germline values: CDR1 SNHLY, CDR2 FYNNEI. The CDR3 spans 13 residues. CDR3 DNA: TGTGCCAGCAGCCCAGACAGGGGAGGTGAGCAGTTCTTC. Its protein product is CASSPDRGGEQFF.

The chain has TRBV20-1 and TRBJ2-1; D unclear. V lost 3 bases to trimming and J lost 4 bases, with 10 bases between them. The CDR3 totals 13 residues. Germline V CDR1 and CDR2: DFQATT, SNEGSKA (reference sequence). This CDR3 is CSASSRAYNEQFF. DNA of the CDR3: TGCAGTGCTAGTTCACGGGCTTACAATGAGCAGTTCTTC.

This clonotype came up a few times. Being one base from a much bigger clone, this may be a read error. V usage is TRBV12-3 or TRBV12-4 and J usage is TRBJ2-7; D remains ambiguous. The V end was cut by 4 bases, the J end by 3 bases, with 7 bases between. The CDR3 runs 12 residues. The CDR3: CASSSLDYEQYF. Here the CDR3 DNA reads TGTGCCAGCAGTTCCCTAGACTACGAGCAGTACTTC.

This clonotype was counted many times. CDR3 bases: TGTGCCAGCAGTATTGACAGGGCTGAGACCCAGTACTTC. This translates into CASSIDRAETQYF. The rearrangement joins TRBV12-3 or TRBV12-4 to TRBJ2-5, with 7 positions matching TRBD1. After removal of 5 bases from V and 5 bases from J, the junction contained 5 bases not matched to a gene. This CDR3 spans 13 amino acids.

In this sample, this clonotype turned up many times. Written as DNA, the CDR3 is TGCAGCGTTGAATATAACTATGGCTACACCTTC. This sequence encodes CSVEYNYGYTF. The chain is built from TRBV29-1 and TRBJ1-2; unclear D gene. The germline V gene encodes CDR1 SQVTM and CDR2 ANQGSEA. Deletions cut 2 bases from V and 1 base from J, with 2 bases between. The CDR3 contains 11 residues.

The V gene is TRBV12-3 or TRBV12-4, the J gene TRBJ1-1; tentative D call: TRBD1 (5 bases). CDR3 length: 13 amino acids. Trimming removed 5 bases at V and 13 bases at J, with 20 bases between. The CDR3 sequence: CASSQYSGTKIFF. CDR3 bases: TGTGCCAGCAGTCAATACTCCGGGACGAAGATTTTCTTT.

The chain recombines TRBV30 with TRBJ1-2; D unclear. The germline gives CDR1 GTSNPN, CDR2 SVGIG (reference sequence). The CDR3 sequence is 14 residues long. V lost 0 bases and J lost 4, with 12 bases in between. The CDR3 DNA reads TGTGCCTGGAGTGTGGGAGGTCCCCCCTATGGCTACACCTTC. Protein product: CAWSVGGPPYGYTF.

This CDR3 is CASSLGIYNEQFF. DNA for the CDR3: TGTGCCAGCAGCTTGGGGATCTACAATGAGCAGTTCTTC. J is TRBJ2-1 and V is TRBV7-2; D gene uncertain. V lost 3 bases and J lost 3, with 6 bases in between. The CDR3 is 13 residues long. The germline CDR1 and CDR2 sequences are SGHTA and FQGNSA.

This clonotype was recorded a few times. The rearrangement uses TRBV20-1 and TRBJ1-2; TRBD1 aligns across 8 bases. Germline V gene data show CDR1 as DFQATT and CDR2 as SNEGSKA (reference sequence). Losses at the gene ends were 1 base for V and 6 bases for J; bases not matched to a gene: 10. The CDR3 loop spans 15 amino acids. The CDR3 sequence: CSARAGQGGVNGYTF. CDR3 coding DNA: TGCAGTGCTAGAGCTGGACAGGGTGGGGTCAATGGCTACACCTTC.

The sample holds a few counts of this clonotype. The chain uses TRBV6-1 and TRBJ1-5, with D perhaps TRBD1 (6 bases). Trimming removed 6 bases from V and 0 bases from J, with 9 bases in between. Germline-derived CDR1 and CDR2 are MNHNS and SASEGT. This CDR3 is built from 14 residues. The CDR3 DNA reads TGTGCCAGCAGCTCAGGGGATAGCAATCAGCCCCAGCATTTT. Protein product: CASSSGDSNQPQHF.

V usage is TRBV7-9 and J usage is TRBJ2-3, with 10 bases fitting TRBD2. V dropped 6 bases and J dropped 6; count of bases not matched to a gene: 15. Germline CDR1 is SEHNR and CDR2 is FQNEAQ (reference sequence). The CDR3 length is 17 residues. Here the CDR3 DNA reads TGTGCCAGCAGACGAAGGCCCGAGCGGGGGGGCTTCGATACGCAGTATTTT. This encodes CASRRRPERGGFDTQYF.

The chain couples TRBV9 to TRBJ2-3; the match to TRBD2 covers 8 bases. Trimming removed 1 base from V and 2 bases from J; junction bases left unmatched: 12. The germline gives CDR1 SGDLS, CDR2 YYNGEE. The CDR3 totals 18 residues. The CDR3 spells CASSVRVLAALFTDTQYF. Written as DNA, the CDR3 is TGTGCCAGCAGCGTAAGGGTACTAGCGGCTCTTTTCACAGATACGCAGTATTTT.

This clonotype has more than one count but fewer than ten. This chain links TRBV9 with TRBJ1-6, with D unclear. The CDR3 spans 14 residues. The ends were cut back, 0 bases at V and 8 bases at J, with 9 bases in the middle. Germline CDR1 is SGDLS and CDR2 is YYNGEE. The CDR3 region has the DNA TGTGCCAGCAGCGTAGACAGTGAGCATTCACCCCTCCACTTT. Translating gives CASSVDSEHSPLHF.

This clonotype was counted ten times or more. The rearrangement uses TRBV15 and TRBJ2-1; 8 positions agree with TRBD1. J lost 7 bases, V lost 0 bases, and 8 bases had no gene match. The CDR3 runs to 16 residues. CDR1 and CDR2 (germline): LNHNV, YYDKDF (reference sequence). CDR3 residues: CATSRDSRGRKNEQFF. CDR3 nucleotide sequence: TGTGCCACCAGCAGAGATAGCAGGGGGCGTAAAAATGAGCAGTTCTTC.

The V gene is TRBV10-3, the J gene TRBJ1-2; D gene unclear. CDR1 and CDR2 from the germline V gene are ENHRY and SYGVKD. V gave up 8 bases and J gave up 0 bases, with 7 bases separating them. CDR3 size: 12 residues. CDR3 nucleotides: TGTGCCATCGATTCAGCTAACTATGGCTACACCTTC. Translating it yields CAIDSANYGYTF.

The chain has TRBV29-1 and TRBJ1-1; D ambiguous. Looked up from germline, CDR1 is SQVTM and CDR2 is ANQGSEA. The length of the CDR3 is 12 residues. V was trimmed by 6 bases and J by 4 bases, leaving 12 bases between them. In nucleotides, the CDR3 is TGCAGCGTGGGTGTATTCGGCACTGAAGCTTTCTTT. It yields the protein CSVGVFGTEAFF. Filled out from reference TRBV29-1 and TRBJ1-1, the complete variable domain reads SAVISQKPSRDICQRGTSLTIQCQVDSQVTMMFWYRQQPGQSLTLIATANQGSEATYESGFVIDKFPISRPNLTFSTLTVSNMSPEDSSIYLCSVGVFGTEAFFGQGTRLTVV.

This clonotype was seen more than once but under ten times. V gene TRBV11-1 combines with J gene TRBJ2-7, with 9 bases aligning to TRBD2. V lost 4 bases, J lost 2 bases, and 6 bases stayed unmatched. The germline V gene has CDR1 SGHAT and CDR2 FQDESV (reference sequence). This CDR3 region has 15 residues. The CDR3 sequence: CASSYRLAVPYEQYF. CDR3 in DNA: TGTGCCAGCAGCTACAGACTAGCGGTCCCCTACGAGCAGTACTTC. Filled out from reference TRBV11-1 and TRBJ2-7, the complete variable domain reads EAEVAQSPRYKITEKSQAVAFWCDPISGHATLYWYRQILGQGPELLVQFQDESVVDDSQLPKDRFSAERLKGVDSTLKIQPAELGDSAMYLCASSYRLAVPYEQYFGPGTRLTVT.

This clonotype appeared a single time. This chain connects TRBV6-5 to TRBJ2-7; D unresolved. The CDR3 covers 13 residues. Per the germline V gene, CDR1 is MNHEY and CDR2 is SVGAGI. V was clipped by 2 bases and J by 4 bases, with 9 bases between them. CDR3 residues: CASSYGVEYEQYF. The DNA of the CDR3 is TGTGCCAGCAGTTACGGGGTGGAGTACGAGCAGTACTTC.

This chain uses TRBV9 with TRBJ1-1; D possibly corresponds to TRBD1 (5 bases). The CDR3 totals 15 residues. Germline values: CDR1 SGDLS, CDR2 YYNGEE. V was pared by 1 base and J by 0 bases, with 10 bases between. CDR3 nucleotide sequence: TGTGCCAGCAGCGTACGGGGCGGTTTGAACACTGAAGCTTTCTTT. It encodes CASSVRGGLNTEAFF. Drawing the rest from reference TRBV9 and TRBJ1-1, the complete variable domain is DSGVTQTPKHLITATGQRVTLRCSPRSGDLSVYWYQQSLDQGLQFLIQYYNGEERAKGNILERFSAQQFPDLHSELNLSSLELGDSALYFCASSVRGGLNTEAFFGQGTRLTVV.

In this sample, this clonotype turned up many times. V usage is TRBV15 and J usage is TRBJ1-5; no clear D. The CDR3 loop spans 13 amino acids. The germline CDR1 and CDR2 sequences are LNHNV and YYDKDF (reference sequence). With 1 base removed from V and 3 bases from J, the gap between germline ends came to 4 bases. CDR3 in DNA: TGTGCCACCAGCAGAGGGAACAATCAGCCCCAGCATTTT. Translating gives CATSRGNNQPQHF.

The sample holds many counts of this clonotype. The rearrangement joins TRBV5-1 to TRBJ1-1; D is ambiguous. The CDR3 runs to 13 residues. V lost 3 bases to trimming and J lost 0 bases, with 6 bases between them. Germline loops: CDR1 SGHRS, CDR2 YFSETQ. The CDR3 region is CASSWEMNTEAFF. The CDR3 nucleotides are TGCGCCAGCAGCTGGGAAATGAACACTGAAGCTTTCTTT.

This chain links TRBV11-3 with TRBJ1-4; maybe TRBD1 (6 bases). Germline-derived CDR1 and CDR2 are SGHNT and YENEEA. V dropped 4 bases and J dropped 4 bases, with 19 bases sitting between them. CDR3 length equals 17 residues. CDR3 nucleotide sequence: TGTGCCAGCAGCTGGCCCCCGGGGGGGCCGGATAATGAAAAACTGTTTTTT. This gives the protein CASSWPPGGPDNEKLFF. The full variable domain, rest sourced from reference TRBV11-3 and TRBJ1-4, is EAGVVQSPRYKIIEKKQPVAFWCNPISGHNTLYWYLQNLGQGPELLIRYENEEAVDDSQLPKDRFSAERLKGVDSTLKIQPAELGDSAVYLCASSWPPGGPDNEKLFFGSGTQLSVL.